The 25 T cell receptor beta chains below come from one sample, sequenced in a study of CD8+CD57+ T cells in acquired aplastic anemia. Patients who underwent sequencing had shown CD8+CD57+ cell expansion by flow cytometry. Genomic DNA was employed as the template in profiling TCR beta VDJ and CDR3. TCRdb ran MiXCR on the reads and lists one entry per CDR3 protein. The sample contains 150,000 to 200,000 distinct CDR3 sequences, more than 45% of which appear only once. The sequenced material came from sorted CD4+, CD8+, or CD8+CD57+ T cells (not recorded which) from PBMCs. The source is a human donor with aplastic anemia.

This clonotype was seen more than once but under ten times. This chain uses TRBV29-1 with TRBJ1-1, with a possible D match to TRBD1 (6 bases). Germline V gene lookup returns CDR1 SQVTM and CDR2 ANQGSEA. The germline V and J ends were trimmed by 4 bases and 6 bases, with 9 bases remaining between them. CDR3 length equals 11 residues. The CDR3 reads CSVGGAAEAFF. The CDR3 nucleotides are TGCAGCGTTGGGGGGGCAGCTGAAGCTTTCTTT.

This clonotype was detected ten times or more. This chain uses TRBV7-6 with TRBJ1-2; D ambiguous. The germline CDR1 and CDR2 sequences are SGHVS and FNYEAQ. V was trimmed by 0 bases and J by 5 bases, leaving 13 bases between them. This CDR3 has 15 residues. The CDR3 loop reads CASSLADTGSYGYTF. The CDR3 nucleotides are TGTGCCAGCAGCTTAGCAGACACCGGGAGTTATGGCTACACCTTC.

Comments on this clonotype: One end of the junction varies from germline; a read error may be responsible. The gene calls are TRBV18 and TRBJ1-1, with unresolved D. The CDR3 spans 15 residues. CDR1 and CDR2 (germline): KGHSH, LQKENI. This CDR3 reads CASSPLARENTEALF. For the CDR3, the DNA is TGTGCCAGCTCACCCTTGGCCAGAGAGAACACTGAAGCTCTCTTT.

V usage is TRBV4-1 and J usage is TRBJ1-2; D is unclear. The V end lost 1 base, the J end lost 3 bases, and 9 bases lay between the germline ends. The germline CDR1 and CDR2 sequences are MGHRA and YSYEKL. The CDR3 has 14 residues. CDR3 in amino acids: CASSQVGGDYGYTF. The CDR3 nucleotides are TGCGCCAGCAGCCAAGTTGGCGGTGACTATGGCTACACCTTC.

The chain employs TRBV2 and TRBJ1-4; 7 bases align to TRBD1. J gave up 7 bases and V 7 bases, and 9 bases lay outside the gene matches. Germline V gene sequence: CDR1 SNHLY, CDR2 FYNNEI. The CDR3 sequence is 14 residues long. The chain's CDR3 is CASTTDRASEKLFF. The CDR3 region has the DNA TGTGCCAGCACCACCGACAGGGCGTCTGAAAAACTGTTTTTT. The variable domain in full, with the rest retrieved from reference TRBV2 and TRBJ1-4, is EPEVTQTPSHQVTQMGQEVILRCVPISNHLYFYWYRQILGQKVEFLVSFYNNEISEKSEIFDDQFSVERPDGSNFTLKIRSTKLEDSAMYFCASTTDRASEKLFFGSGTQLSVL.

This chain links TRBV24-1 with TRBJ2-1; D is ambiguous. This CDR3 is 16 amino acids long. The germline gives CDR1 KGHDR, CDR2 SFDVKD. V was clipped by 4 bases and J by 5 bases, with 17 bases between them. In DNA, the CDR3 is TGTGCCACCAGTGAGCCGCGAGGCGCGACCCACAATGAGCAGTTCTTC. Translating it yields CATSEPRGATHNEQFF.

CDR3 in DNA: TGCAGTGCTATCACTGACAGGGTACATACCTACGAGCAGTACTTC. The encoded protein is CSAITDRVHTYEQYF. The chain has TRBV20-1 and TRBJ2-7; 7 nucleotides align to TRBD1. This CDR3 region has 15 residues. The germline V gene has CDR1 DFQATT and CDR2 SNEGSKA (reference sequence). With 4 bases clipped from V and 2 bases from J, the junction kept 11 bases outside the gene matches.

The rearrangement links TRBV20-1 to TRBJ2-7, with D perhaps TRBD2 (5 bases). In germline, CDR1 is DFQATT, CDR2 SNEGSKA (reference sequence). The V end lost 2 bases, the J end lost 2 bases, and 13 bases lay between the germline ends. This CDR3 is built from 14 residues. For the CDR3, the DNA is TGCAGTGCTAGACCGGGAACCGCGACCTACGAGCAGTACTTC. Encoded protein: CSARPGTATYEQYF.

Notes on this clonotype: The CDR3 does not end in the conserved phenylalanine or tryptophan, so this is likely a read error. The chain recombines TRBV10-2 with TRBJ2-5; the D is unclear. Trimming shortened V by 6 bases and J by 1 base, and 15 bases separated the two germline ends. The CDR3 contains 15 residues. The germline gives CDR1 WSHSY, CDR2 SAAADI. The CDR3 DNA is TGCGCCAGCAGCCAAGAAGGGCGGAGCCAAGAGACCCAGTACGTC. Translated, it gives CASSQEGRSQETQYV.

V and J are TRBV9 and TRBJ1-1, with D possibly matching TRBD1 (6 bases). CDR1 is SGDLS, CDR2 YYNGEE, per germline. V gave up 4 bases and J gave up 1 base, with 14 bases separating them. The CDR3 is made up of 15 amino acids. The CDR3: CASSIRGGRNTEAFF. As DNA, the CDR3 is TGTGCCAGCAGCATAAGAGGGGGGAGGAACACTGAAGCTTTCTTT.

The V call is TRBV9, the J call TRBJ2-3; no definite D call. Germline CDR1 reads SGDLS; CDR2 reads YYNGEE. This CDR3 has 11 amino acids. CDR3 nucleotides: TGTGCTAGAGCGACAACAGATACGCAGTATTTT. Protein sequence: CARATTDTQYF.

V is TRBV20-1 and J is TRBJ2-7, with D possibly TRBD2 on 6 matching bases. The CDR3 consists of 12 residues. The V end lost 2 bases, the J end lost 4 bases, and 9 bases lay between the germline ends. The germline gives CDR1 DFQATT, CDR2 SNEGSKA (reference sequence). The CDR3 DNA follows: TGCAGTGCTAGATATGGGGGGTACGAGCAGTACTTC. It codes for CSARYGGYEQYF.

This chain links TRBV20-1 with TRBJ2-7, with 10 nucleotides matching TRBD1. This CDR3 region has 12 residues. The germline CDR1 and CDR2 sequences are DFQATT and SNEGSKA (reference sequence). V trimming: 6 bases; J trimming: 2 bases; junction bases outside the gene matches: 1. CDR3 loop: CSAGQGTYEQYF. CDR3 nucleotides: TGCAGTGCGGGACAGGGGACCTACGAGCAGTACTTC.

The genes are TRBV15 and TRBJ2-7, with 8 bases matching TRBD2. V was pared by 1 base and J by 2 bases, with 7 bases of the junction left unmatched. CDR3 size: 16 residues. Germline assignment: CDR1 LNHNV and CDR2 YYDKDF (reference sequence). This chain's CDR3 is CATSRVRASGPYEQYF. CDR3 sequence (DNA): TGTGCCACCAGCAGAGTCAGGGCTAGCGGGCCCTACGAGCAGTACTTC.

Many counts were recorded for this clonotype. The V call is TRBV7-9, the J call TRBJ2-1; D is tentatively TRBD1 or TRBD2 (5 bases each). The CDR3 has 14 amino acids. V lost 5 bases to trimming and J lost 7 bases, with 15 bases between them. In germline, CDR1 is SEHNR, CDR2 FQNEAQ (reference sequence). The CDR3 sequence is CASSRRDPTNEQFF. For the CDR3, the DNA is TGTGCCAGCAGCCGTCGGGACCCGACGAATGAGCAGTTCTTC.

In this sample, this clonotype turned up a few times. This chain uses TRBV6-5 with TRBJ1-2; 9 bases align to TRBD1. V shed 4 bases, J shed 4 bases, and the junction held 4 bases outside the gene matches. The CDR3 is made up of 14 amino acids. The germline V gene has CDR1 MNHEY and CDR2 SVGAGI. This chain's CDR3 is CASSLDRGSYGYTF. The CDR3 bases are TGTGCCAGCAGTTTGGACAGGGGCTCCTATGGCTACACCTTC.

This clonotype occurred many times. The chain couples TRBV2 to TRBJ1-4; D remains unclear. The germline V gene encodes CDR1 SNHLY and CDR2 FYNNEI. The CDR3 covers 13 residues. V lost 1 base and J 8 bases, leaving 8 bases between the germline ends. The CDR3, as DNA: TGTGCCAGCAGTGAAGGGCCACCCGAAAAACTGTTTTTT. It specifies CASSEGPPEKLFF.

This clonotype is a singleton in its sample. This rearrangement joins TRBV29-1 to TRBJ1-2; no clear D. V gave up 3 bases and J gave up 4 bases, with 18 bases separating them. The CDR3 totals 15 residues. Germline V CDR1 and CDR2: SQVTM, ANQGSEA. CDR3 loop: CSVEVTGRVPYGYTF. DNA of the CDR3: TGCAGCGTTGAGGTGACCGGACGGGTTCCCTATGGCTACACCTTC.

The chain links TRBV25-1 to TRBJ1-5; weak D call: TRBD1 (5 bases). CDR1 and CDR2 from the germline V gene are MGHDK and SYGVNS. The CDR3 totals 11 residues. Trimming took off 8 bases at V and 11 bases at J, with 13 bases between the two ends. The CDR3 DNA is TGTGCCAGCGGATACCAGGGATCCCAGCATTTT. The encoded protein is CASGYQGSQHF.

This clonotype was picked up many times. The junction differs from germline at one of its ends, possibly a read error. CDR3 sequence reads: CSVEVWRPGLAGADTQYF. CDR3 DNA: TGCAGCGTTGAAGTATGGCGGCCGGGACTAGCGGGGGCAGACACGCAGTATTTT. The gene calls are TRBV29-1 and TRBJ2-3, with TRBD2 identical over 14 bases. Germline-derived CDR1 and CDR2 are SQVTM and ANQGSEA. This CDR3 has 18 amino acids.

In this sample, this clonotype turned up many times. J is TRBJ1-6 and V is TRBV9; D is possibly TRBD1 (5 bases). With 4 bases removed from V and 7 bases from J, the gap between germline ends came to 9 bases. Germline assignment: CDR1 SGDLS and CDR2 YYNGEE. This CDR3 comprises 13 residues. For the CDR3, the DNA is TGTGCCAGCAGCCTTGACAGCAATTCACCCCTCCACTTT. Protein product: CASSLDSNSPLHF.

This clonotype was counted many times. This chain uses TRBV5-1 with TRBJ1-6; 8 bases match TRBD1. With 4 bases clipped from V and 9 bases from J, the junction kept 9 bases outside the gene matches. CDR3 length: 15 amino acids. From germline, CDR1 is SGHRS and CDR2 YFSETQ. The CDR3 region has the DNA TGCGCCAGCAGCCCAGGACAGGGAGGAGGTTCACCCCTCCACTTT. Translation: CASSPGQGGGSPLHF.

The gene calls are TRBV7-9 and TRBJ1-6, with no clear D. CDR3 length: 12 residues. Trimming took off 3 bases at V and 14 bases at J, with 11 bases between the two ends. Germline CDR1 SEHNR, CDR2 FQNEAQ (reference sequence). CDR3 nucleotide sequence: TGTGCCAGCAGCTTGGTTGGGGAAACCCTCCACTTT. Protein sequence: CASSLVGETLHF.

The sample holds many counts of this clonotype. V is TRBV6-1 and J is TRBJ1-3, with D perhaps TRBD1 (6 bases). V was trimmed by 6 bases and J by 9 bases, leaving 18 bases between them. Germline loops: CDR1 MNHNS, CDR2 SASEGT. This CDR3 region has 14 residues. CDR3 bases: TGTGCCAGCAGCCCGACAGGCCCACGAAGCACCATATATTTT. Its protein is CASSPTGPRSTIYF.

The sample holds many counts of this clonotype. The gene calls are TRBV4-3 and TRBJ1-2; D ambiguous. Looked up from germline, CDR1 is LGHNA and CDR2 is YSLEER. The CDR3 is 15 residues long. Trimming stripped 4 bases from V and 3 bases from J, with 15 bases between. The CDR3 bases are TGCGCCAGCAGCCCCACTCGGTTTGCGCACTATGGCTACACCTTC. This codes for CASSPTRFAHYGYTF.